This entry lists 28 T cell receptor beta chains sequenced from one sample in a study of Ad26.COV2.S vaccination and SARS-CoV-2 variants. Described treatment: 15 to 20 received Ad26.COV2.S at low or high dose, single or two shots; about 5 received placebo; per-sample allocation not given. Sampling occurred on day 63 after the first vaccine or placebo injection. Data came from immunoSEQ multiplex PCR; TCRdb stores just in-frame clones and leaves some out. The sample includes a few hundred thousand clones, 90% of them seen just once. Here the sequenced sample was peripheral blood, taken in a trial of Ad26.COV2.S vaccine versus placebo. The receptor source for this set is a person aged 18 to 59 who received the Ad26.COV2.S COVID-19 vaccine or a placebo.

The rearrangement links TRBV3-1 (or the pseudogene TRBV3-2) to TRBJ2-7; possibly TRBD1 for D (5 bases). Germline values: CDR1 LGHDT, CDR2 YNNKEL (reference sequence). V shed 3 bases and J shed 4 bases, with 16 bases lying between them. The CDR3 is made up of 15 amino acids. Written as DNA, the CDR3 is TGTGCCAGCAGCCAGAGCTCCAGGGCAGAGTACGAGCAGTACTTC. Translation gives CASSQSSRAEYEQYF.

In DNA form, the CDR3 reads TGTGCCATCAGTGTAAACTTGGGGAACATTCAGTACTTC. As protein: CAISVNLGNIQYF. This sequence joins TRBV10-3 and TRBJ2-4; D uncertain. Trimming shortened V by 4 bases and J by 7 bases, and 11 bases separated the two germline ends. Germline assignment: CDR1 ENHRY and CDR2 SYGVKD. The CDR3 runs 13 residues.

The chain is built from TRBV5-1 and TRBJ1-2; 7 bases agree with TRBD1. This CDR3 comprises 16 residues. Germline CDR1 and CDR2: SGHRS and YFSETQ. The ends lost 1 base at V and 4 bases at J; junction bases unmatched: 10. CDR3 in DNA: TGCGCCAGCAGCTTGAGCTCAACAGGGGAGTTCTATGGCTACACCTTC. This gives the protein CASSLSSTGEFYGYTF.

The V call is TRBV6-6, the J call TRBJ2-7; TRBD1 agrees at 9 bases. The CDR3 length is 15 residues. Germline assignment: CDR1 MNHNY and CDR2 SVGAGI (reference sequence). Trimming at V came to 6 bases and at J to 0 bases, leaving 6 bases not matched to a gene. The CDR3 is CASRRTGDGSYEQYF. Here the CDR3 DNA reads TGTGCCAGCAGGCGGACAGGGGATGGCTCCTACGAGCAGTACTTC.

This rearrangement joins TRBV6-5 to TRBJ2-5, with 8 bases matching TRBD1. The germline V gene encodes CDR1 MNHEY and CDR2 SVGAGI. V lost 6 bases to trimming and J lost 4 bases; unmatched junction nucleotides: 4. CDR3 length equals 13 residues. CDR3 loop: CASRTGDRETQYF. In DNA form, the CDR3 reads TGTGCCAGCAGGACAGGGGATCGAGAGACCCAGTACTTC.

This chain joins TRBV4-1 and TRBJ2-5, with D hard to call. This CDR3 is built from 12 residues. V dropped 1 base and J dropped 9 bases, with 9 bases sitting between them. The V gene's germline CDR1 is MGHRA and CDR2 YSYEKL. CDR3 protein: CASSQASQPQYF. In DNA form, the CDR3 reads TGCGCCAGCAGCCAAGCGAGCCAGCCCCAGTACTTC.

The chain recombines TRBV19 with TRBJ2-7; D uncertain. V lost 5 bases to trimming and J lost 0 bases, with 8 bases between them. CDR1 and CDR2 from the germline V gene are LNHDA and SQIVND (reference sequence). This CDR3 has 13 amino acids. CDR3 region: CASSGKVSYEQYF. The DNA of the CDR3 is TGTGCCAGTAGTGGTAAGGTCTCCTACGAGCAGTACTTC.

The rearrangement links TRBV24-1 to TRBJ2-2; TRBD1 aligns across 8 bases. Trimming cost V 6 bases and J 7 bases; bases outside gene matches: 9. Per germline, CDR1 KGHDR and CDR2 SFDVKD. The CDR3 consists of 15 residues. The CDR3, as DNA: TGTGCCACCAGTCCCACCGGACAGGGAGGCGGGGAGCTGTTTTTT. This codes for CATSPTGQGGGELFF.

The V call is TRBV5-1, the J call TRBJ1-2, with TRBD1 as a possible D gene (5 bases). V was clipped by 4 bases and J by 4 bases, with 11 bases between them. The CDR3 sequence is 13 residues long. Germline V lookup: CDR1 SGHRS, CDR2 YFSETQ. CDR3 nucleotides: TGCGCCAGCAGCGAGGGACGGACCTATGGCTACACCTTC. Translating it yields CASSEGRTYGYTF.

This CDR3 is CASSLRGLGNTIYF. In nucleotides, the CDR3 is TGTGCCAGCAGCTTAAGGGGTCTTGGAAACACCATATATTTT. The chain couples TRBV7-2 to TRBJ1-3, with a tentative D call TRBD1 (5 bases). The CDR3 totals 14 residues. The V and J ends lost 2 bases and 3 bases respectively, with 8 bases between them. Per germline, CDR1 SGHTA and CDR2 FQGNSA.

V and J are TRBV7-9 and TRBJ2-1, with 9 bases aligning to TRBD2. CDR3 size: 14 residues. J was trimmed by 7 bases and V by 4 bases; bases with no gene match: 5. The germline CDR1 and CDR2 sequences are SEHNR and FQNEAQ (reference sequence). The chain's CDR3 is CASSSGTSWNEQFF. In nucleotides, the CDR3 is TGTGCCAGCAGCTCCGGGACTAGCTGGAATGAGCAGTTCTTC.

This rearrangement joins TRBV5-1 to TRBJ1-2, with TRBD1 as a possible D gene (6 bases). V lost 2 bases and J lost 5, with 16 bases in between. CDR1 is SGHRS and CDR2 is YFSETQ in the germline V gene. This CDR3 spans 15 amino acids. The chain's CDR3 is CASSFRGAVSYGYTF. CDR3 in DNA: TGCGCCAGCAGCTTTAGGGGGGCCGTAAGTTATGGCTACACCTTC.

The chain links TRBV6-5 to TRBJ1-4; D ambiguous. V shed 2 bases and J shed 3 bases, with 7 bases lying between them. The CDR3 runs to 14 residues. Germline lookup yields CDR1 MNHEY and CDR2 SVGAGI. Here the CDR3 DNA reads TGTGCCAGCAGTTACGGGGTTTCTAATGAAAAACTGTTTTTT. It codes for CASSYGVSNEKLFF.

This clone has only one observation. The CDR3 loop is CASRAIAGVSNEQFF. CDR3 nucleotides: TGTGCCAGCAGAGCGATAGCGGGAGTAAGCAATGAGCAGTTCTTC. V and J are TRBV7-2 and TRBJ2-1, with TRBD2 identical over 9 bases. The junction had 9 bases not matched to a gene; V was cut back by 6 bases and J by 6 bases. The CDR3 runs 15 residues. CDR1 SGHTA and CDR2 FQGNSA come from the germline V gene.

The chain uses TRBV7-9 and TRBJ2-7, with D possibly being TRBD1 (6 bases). The CDR3 covers 18 residues. Germline CDR1 reads SEHNR; CDR2 reads FQNEAQ (reference sequence). The V end lost 5 bases, the J end lost 3 bases, and 26 bases lay between the germline ends. In DNA, the CDR3 is TGTGCCAGCAGCCGCCGCCGCGAAGGACAGCGGCCCCTCTACGAGCAGTACTTC. Translated, it gives CASSRRREGQRPLYEQYF.

J is TRBJ1-5 and V is TRBV19; D is perhaps TRBD1 (5 bases). The CDR3 totals 15 residues. Trimming pared 7 bases from V and 7 bases from J, leaving 20 bases between. Looked up from germline, CDR1 is LNHDA and CDR2 is SQIVND (reference sequence). CDR3 protein: CASNYRSAGQQPQHF. CDR3 nucleotide sequence: TGTGCCAGTAATTACAGGTCGGCGGGGCAGCAGCCCCAGCATTTT.

This rearrangement joins TRBV19 to TRBJ2-1; a weak D match, TRBD2 (6 bases). The germline V gene encodes CDR1 LNHDA and CDR2 SQIVND (reference sequence). The CDR3 is made up of 15 amino acids. The V end lost 5 bases, the J end lost 0 bases, and 11 bases lay between the germline ends. The CDR3 loop reads CASSFSGNSYNEQFF. CDR3 bases: TGTGCCAGTAGTTTTAGCGGAAACTCCTACAATGAGCAGTTCTTC.

The CDR3 region is CASTGTGSYNSPLHF. CDR3 nucleotide sequence: TGTGCCAGCACGGGTACAGGGTCCTATAATTCACCCCTCCACTTT. V usage is TRBV2 and J usage is TRBJ1-6; maybe TRBD1 (6 bases). The V end lost 7 bases, the J end lost 1 base, and 11 bases lay between the germline ends. CDR1 SNHLY and CDR2 FYNNEI come from the germline V gene. The CDR3 contains 15 residues.

The rearrangement uses TRBV6-2 or TRBV6-3 and TRBJ2-5, with D possibly TRBD1 on 7 matching bases. V lost 5 bases and J lost 4, with 14 bases in between. This CDR3 spans 14 amino acids. The germline V gene has CDR1 MNHEY and CDR2 SVGEGT. The chain's CDR3 is CASSPRQGGETQYF. CDR3 sequence (DNA): TGTGCCAGCAGTCCACGACAGGGAGGAGAGACCCAGTACTTC.

The chain employs TRBV28 and TRBJ1-1; weak D call: TRBD1 (5 bases). The CDR3 has 13 residues. Germline CDR1 reads MDHEN; CDR2 reads SYDVKM. The V end lost 7 bases, the J end lost 0 bases, and 9 bases lay between the germline ends. In nucleotides, the CDR3 is TGTGCCAGCAACGACAGAGTGAACACTGAAGCTTTCTTT. Its protein product is CASNDRVNTEAFF.

The V gene is TRBV5-1, the J gene TRBJ2-1; TRBD1 matches 7 bases. The CDR3 has 14 residues. Trimming cost V 3 bases and J 7 bases; bases outside gene matches: 7. Looked up from germline, CDR1 is SGHRS and CDR2 is YFSETQ. DNA of the CDR3: TGCGCCAGCAGCTCCGGGACAGAAAAGAATGAGCAGTTCTTC. The encoded protein is CASSSGTEKNEQFF.

This clone came up once. The CDR3 bases are TGTGCCAGCAGCTTGGGGTGGGACTCTGCAACTAATGAAAAACTGTTTTTT. Translated, it gives CASSLGWDSATNEKLFF. The V gene is TRBV5-5, the J gene TRBJ1-4, with TRBD1 as a possible D gene (5 bases). CDR1 is SGHKS, CDR2 YYEKEE, per germline (reference sequence). V was trimmed by 0 bases and J by 0 bases, leaving 12 bases between them. The CDR3 spans 17 residues.

The chain recombines TRBV7-8 with TRBJ2-3; 8 bases map to TRBD2. There are 16 residues in the CDR3. V gave up 3 bases and J gave up 2 bases; unmatched junction bases: 7. CDR1 is SGHVS and CDR2 is FQNEAQ in the germline V gene. The CDR3 loop is CASSFRTSSYTDTQYF. The CDR3 DNA reads TGTGCCAGCAGCTTTCGGACTAGCAGTTACACAGATACGCAGTATTTT.

In its sample, this clone was seen once. This chain connects TRBV6-5 to TRBJ2-3; 10 positions agree with TRBD2. Germline assignment: CDR1 MNHEY and CDR2 SVGAGI. Losses at the gene ends were 6 bases for V and 3 bases for J; bases not matched to a gene: 9. The CDR3 has 16 residues. CDR3 sequence (DNA): TGTGCCAGCAGCTACCGGCCTAGCGGGAGTACAGATACGCAGTATTTT. Protein sequence: CASSYRPSGSTDTQYF.

The chain links TRBV27 to TRBJ2-7; TRBD2 aligns across 8 bases. The CDR3 length is 16 residues. The germline V gene has CDR1 MNHEY and CDR2 SMNVEV (reference sequence). The trim removed 3 bases at V and 0 bases at J, leaving 7 bases unmatched. The CDR3 coding sequence is TGTGCCAGCAGTTTTTCCGCGGGAGGCCACTCCTACGAGCAGTACTTC. Translating it yields CASSFSAGGHSYEQYF.

V and J are TRBV27 and TRBJ2-5; 10 nucleotides match TRBD1. V lost 0 bases, J lost 7 bases, and 8 bases stayed unmatched. This CDR3 is built from 16 residues. Germline V gene data show CDR1 as MNHEY and CDR2 as SMNVEV (reference sequence). Here the CDR3 DNA reads TGTGCCAGCAGTTTATCGGTTGAGACAGGGGGCTGGACCCAGTACTTC. Encoded protein: CASSLSVETGGWTQYF.

The J gene is TRBJ2-7, the V gene TRBV29-1; no clear D. The CDR3 runs to 14 residues. The V end lost 4 bases, the J end lost 2 bases, and 15 bases lay between the germline ends. CDR1 is SQVTM, CDR2 ANQGSEA, per germline. CDR3 nucleotides: TGCAGCGTTGGAAAAGGCGTCCTCCCCTACGAGCAGTACTTC. Its translation is CSVGKGVLPYEQYF.

V gene TRBV29-1 combines with J gene TRBJ1-1; D call uncertain. Trimming removed 7 bases from V and 1 base from J, with 13 bases in between. This CDR3 is built from 13 residues. Germline V gene lookup returns CDR1 SQVTM and CDR2 ANQGSEA. The CDR3 sequence is CSARFSRNTEAFF. CDR3 in DNA: TGCAGCGCTCGCTTCAGCCGGAACACTGAAGCTTTCTTT.